The 26 T cell receptor beta chains listed next were all sequenced from one sample in a study of shared clonotypes between healthy human individuals. Repertoires were generated with immunoSEQ multiplex PCR, while TCRdb's copy carries only in-frame clones and drops some. The table lists 850,000 to 1,100,000 clones, approximately 80% of them singletons. Sequenced input: memory CD4+ T cells from PBMCs. Indicated subset: CD45RA-negative fraction. These receptors originate from a man between 18 and 29 years old in good health. Some clones in this sample may be carry-over from other donors' samples.

The V gene is TRBV5-6, the J gene TRBJ2-6; D gene uncertain. Germline CDR1 is SGHDT and CDR2 is YYEEEE. The CDR3 sequence is 16 residues long. Between the trimmed V and J ends, which lost 0 bases and 0 bases, there was a span of 7 bases. In DNA, the CDR3 is TGTGCCAGCAGCTTGGGGCTGAGCTCTGGGGCCAACGTCCTGACTTTC. Encoded protein: CASSLGLSSGANVLTF. The whole variable domain, filled in from reference TRBV5-6 and TRBJ2-6, reads DAGVTQSPTHLIKTRGQQVTLRCSPKSGHDTVSWYQQALGQGPQFIFQYYEEEERQRGNFPDRFSGHQFPNYSSELNVNALLLGDSALYLCASSLGLSSGANVLTFGAGSRLTVL.

The chain has TRBV28 and TRBJ2-7; D possibly uses TRBD1 or TRBD2 (5 bases each). Germline CDR1 reads MDHEN; CDR2 reads SYDVKM. The CDR3 loop spans 14 amino acids. V was pared by 1 base and J by 2 bases, with 9 bases between. The CDR3 spells CASSLLGVTYEQYF. CDR3 DNA: TGTGCCAGCAGTTTATTGGGGGTAACCTACGAGCAGTACTTC.

The chain uses TRBV22-1 and TRBJ2-6; TRBD2 is taken as the D call from the table, unchecked against the DNA. TRBV22-1 is a pseudogene locus. The CDR3 runs 17 residues. The CDR3 loop is CPGRLRGEQSRANVLTF. CDR3 DNA sequence: TGTCCTGGGAGGCTCAGAGGCGAACAAAGTCGGGCCAACGTCCTGACTTTC.

This chain uses TRBV18 with TRBJ1-1; tentatively, D is TRBD1 (5 bases). The CDR3 spans 16 residues. Trimming removed 2 bases from V and 4 bases from J, with 17 bases in between. Germline V lookup: CDR1 KGHSH, CDR2 LQKENI. The CDR3 nucleotides read TGTGCCAGCTCACCAAGTATCATCAGGGAGGGCACTGAAGCTTTCTTT. Translating it yields CASSPSIIREGTEAFF.

This clone appeared a few times. The rearrangement joins TRBV10-2 to TRBJ1-1; D gene uncertain. V gave up 4 bases and J gave up 1 base, with 10 bases separating them. The CDR3 sequence is 14 residues long. CDR1 and CDR2 (germline): WSHSY, SAAADI. In nucleotides, the CDR3 is TGCGCCAGCAGTGCGCAGTACTCGAACACTGAAGCTTTCTTT. Its protein is CASSAQYSNTEAFF.

The sample holds one count of this clone. CDR3 residues: CAWSVIGTSRGEQYF. CDR3 sequence (DNA): TGTGCCTGGAGTGTAATTGGGACCTCCCGGGGAGAGCAGTACTTC. This chain connects TRBV30 to TRBJ2-7; D may match TRBD1 or TRBD2 (5 bases each). Germline CDR1 reads GTSNPN; CDR2 reads SVGIG (reference sequence). Trimming cost V 0 bases and J 7 bases, with 19 bases left between them. The length of the CDR3 is 15 residues.

V is TRBV7-6 and J is TRBJ1-2; D might be TRBD1 (6 bases). Trimming removed 5 bases from V and 7 bases from J, with 20 bases in between. This CDR3 is 15 amino acids long. Germline assignment: CDR1 SGHVS and CDR2 FNYEAQ. CDR3 sequence reads: CASSPRTTGNFGYTF. The CDR3 nucleotides are TGTGCCAGCAGCCCAAGGACAACAGGGAATTTTGGCTACACCTTC.

J is TRBJ1-2 and V is TRBV28; no firm D call. Germline V gives CDR1 MDHEN, CDR2 SYDVKM. This CDR3 contains 13 residues. V lost 11 bases to trimming and J lost 5 bases, with 18 bases between them. In DNA, the CDR3 is TGTGCCGCAGGACCGGACGGTCGATATGGCTACACCTTC. Translation gives CAAGPDGRYGYTF.

This sequence joins TRBV29-1 and TRBJ2-1; D remains unclear. Trimming cost V 0 bases and J 3 bases, with 15 bases left between them. The CDR3 is 16 amino acids. Germline CDR1 SQVTM, CDR2 ANQGSEA. In DNA form, the CDR3 reads TGCAGCGTTGAAGATCTTCGGGCGCAGAACTACAATGAGCAGTTCTTC. Residues: CSVEDLRAQNYNEQFF.

This clone was recorded many times. This sequence joins TRBV2 and TRBJ2-1, with TRBD2 matching over 15 bases. CDR3 size: 19 residues. Germline lookup yields CDR1 SNHLY and CDR2 FYNNEI. The V and J ends lost 6 bases and 0 bases, in that order; junction bases with no gene match: 9. CDR3 in amino acids: CASRGPGLAGGNSYNEQFF. Written as DNA, the CDR3 is TGTGCCAGCAGGGGACCGGGACTAGCGGGAGGCAACTCCTACAATGAGCAGTTCTTC.

This clone was seen many times. The V and J genes are TRBV5-1 and TRBJ2-1, with 7 nucleotides matching TRBD1. The J segment lost 1 base and the V segment lost 4 bases, leaving 5 bases of the junction unmatched. CDR3 size: 15 residues. CDR1 is SGHRS, CDR2 YFSETQ, per germline. The CDR3 loop is CASSTQGPSYNEQFF. DNA for the CDR3: TGCGCCAGCAGCACACAGGGGCCATCCTACAATGAGCAGTTCTTC.

Worth noting for this clone: At one end the junction does not follow the germline gene, possibly because of a read error. J is TRBJ2-1 and V is TRBV7-3, with 10 bases that match TRBD2. Germline-derived CDR1 and CDR2 are SGHTA and FQGTGA. The CDR3 loop spans 15 amino acids. The CDR3 loop is CASSLTSGTGNEQFF. The CDR3 nucleotides read TGTGCCAGCAGCCTAACTAGCGGGACGGGAAATGAGCAGTTCTTC.

The chain combines TRBV4-1 with TRBJ1-2; D not certain. Trimming left V 1 base short and J 4 bases short, with 13 bases between. Germline assignment: CDR1 MGHRA and CDR2 YSYEKL. The CDR3 spans 15 residues. CDR3: CASSQAEGNSYGYTF. In DNA form, the CDR3 reads TGCGCCAGCAGCCAAGCGGAGGGTAATAGCTATGGCTACACCTTC.

Many counts were recorded for this clone. This chain connects TRBV28 to TRBJ1-2, with D possibly being TRBD1 (5 bases). From germline, CDR1 is MDHEN and CDR2 SYDVKM. CDR3 length: 15 amino acids. V was shortened by 4 bases and J by 2 bases, with 14 bases between the two germline ends. CDR3 bases: TGTGCCAGCAGTTCACCGGGGGGAGAAAACTATGGCTACACCTTC. Translation: CASSSPGGENYGYTF.

The chain has TRBV11-1 and TRBJ2-7; the D call may be TRBD1 or TRBD2 (5 bases each). CDR3 length: 15 amino acids. Germline lookup yields CDR1 SGHAT and CDR2 FQDESV (reference sequence). V dropped 2 bases and J dropped 2 bases, with 13 bases sitting between them. This chain's CDR3 is CASSLWGSRTYEQYF. The CDR3, as DNA: TGTGCCAGCAGCTTATGGGGGAGCCGGACCTACGAGCAGTACTTC.

This clone turned up a few times. The rearrangement joins TRBV13 to TRBJ1-1; TRBD1 matches 8 bases. The CDR3 is 14 residues long. V dropped 5 bases and J dropped 5; count of bases not matched to a gene: 7. The germline CDR1 and CDR2 sequences are PRHDT and FYEKMQ (reference sequence). CDR3 in amino acids: CASSPRQGRTEAFF. The DNA for the CDR3 is TGTGCCAGCAGCCCAAGACAGGGGCGGACTGAAGCTTTCTTT.

Comment on this clone: This may stem from a read error, because a much larger clone lies one nucleotide away. This CDR3 is also generated by other DNA sequences in the sample. The V gene is TRBV2, the J gene TRBJ1-2, with TRBD1 identical over 8 bases. The CDR3 is 14 residues long. Germline loops: CDR1 SNHLY, CDR2 FYNNEI. CDR3 in amino acids: CASRRADRGRGYTF. CDR3 DNA: TGTGCTAGCCGGCGGGCTGACAGGGGCAGAGGCTACACCTTC. The full variable domain, in which reference TRBV2 and TRBJ1-2 provide the parts outside the CDR3, is EPEVTQTPSHQVTQMGQEVILRCVPISNHLYFYWYRQILGQKVEFLVSFYNNEISEKSEIFDDQFSVERPDGSNFTLKIRSTKLEDSAMYFCASRRADRGRGYTFGSGTRLTVV.

The chain recombines TRBV6-1 with TRBJ2-7; no reliable D call. Germline V gene sequence: CDR1 MNHNS, CDR2 SASEGT. V lost 6 bases, J lost 5 bases, and 11 bases lay in between. This CDR3 is built from 12 residues. In DNA form, the CDR3 reads TGTGCCAGCAGACAGATCCGGGACGAGCAGTACTTC. Its translation is CASRQIRDEQYF.

This clone was found a few times. The chain links TRBV6-6 to TRBJ1-1; 8 positions agree with TRBD1. CDR3 length: 12 amino acids. Germline lookup yields CDR1 MNHNY and CDR2 SVGAGI (reference sequence). The J segment lost 6 bases and the V segment lost 8 bases, leaving 5 bases of the junction unmatched. For the CDR3, the DNA is TGTGCCAGCCGACAGGGGAGCGCTGAAGCTTTCTTT. Protein sequence: CASRQGSAEAFF.

CDR3 sequence (DNA): TGTGCCAGCAGTTTAGGGCAGGGCACGAACGGCTACACCTTC. The encoded protein is CASSLGQGTNGYTF. This chain uses TRBV28 with TRBJ1-2; tentative D call: TRBD1 (5 bases). This CDR3 region has 14 residues. Trimming stripped 2 bases from V and 8 bases from J, with 15 bases between. Germline CDR1 reads MDHEN; CDR2 reads SYDVKM.

J is TRBJ1-5 and V is TRBV6-1, with D maybe TRBD1 (5 bases). CDR1 is MNHNS, CDR2 SASEGT, per germline. Trimming took 3 bases from V and 5 from J, leaving 11 bases between them. This CDR3 has 14 residues. The CDR3 coding sequence is TGTGCCAGCAGTGAGGATTGGGGGGATCAGCCCCAGCATTTT. Its protein is CASSEDWGDQPQHF.

There are many counts of this clone. The chain links TRBV5-4 to TRBJ2-2; TRBD2 matches at 7 bases. The V segment lost 4 bases and the J segment 6 bases; nucleotides outside the gene matches: 12. CDR1 is SGHNT and CDR2 is YYREEE in the germline V gene (reference sequence). The CDR3 is 16 amino acids. This CDR3 reads CASSPGRQGGPGELFF. CDR3 nucleotides: TGTGCCAGCAGCCCTGGGAGGCAGGGAGGGCCCGGGGAGCTGTTTTTT.

For this clone: Additional DNA sequences in this sample encode the identical CDR3. This chain joins TRBV5-1 and TRBJ1-5, with D unclear. There are 13 residues in the CDR3. The V gene's germline CDR1 is SGHRS and CDR2 YFSETQ. The V end was cut by 4 bases, the J end by 5 bases, with 10 bases between. This CDR3 is CASSSFPDQPQHF. In nucleotides, the CDR3 is TGCGCCAGCAGCAGCTTCCCGGATCAGCCCCAGCATTTT.

The gene calls are TRBV28 and TRBJ2-3; tentative D call: TRBD1 (6 bases). V gave up 6 bases and J gave up 4 bases, with 11 bases separating them. Germline V gene lookup returns CDR1 MDHEN and CDR2 SYDVKM. The CDR3 totals 13 residues. CDR3: CASSTQGPDTQYF. CDR3 DNA sequence: TGTGCCAGCAGCACACAGGGCCCAGATACGCAGTATTTT.

This chain connects TRBV19 to TRBJ2-7; tentative D call: TRBD2 (5 bases). This CDR3 is 16 amino acids long. CDR1 and CDR2 from the germline V gene are LNHDA and SQIVND (reference sequence). Trimming removed 5 bases at V and 3 bases at J, with 20 bases between. DNA of the CDR3: TGTGCCAGTAGTGTTTCCTCCGGGGAATCAGGCTACGAGCAGTACTTC. Encoded protein: CASSVSSGESGYEQYF.

The chain links TRBV6-1 to TRBJ2-7, with TRBD2 as a possible D gene (6 bases). V gave up 5 bases and J gave up 5 bases, with 13 bases separating them. The CDR3 extends over 13 amino acids. CDR1 MNHNS and CDR2 SASEGT come from the germline V gene. In DNA form, the CDR3 reads TGTGCCAGCAGTCCCCTCGGGGGACACGAGCAGTACTTC. It is translated as CASSPLGGHEQYF.